The 20 T cell receptor beta chains given below trace back to one sample, sequenced in a study of tumor-infiltrating lymphocytes in localized non-small cell lung cancer. Method: immunoSEQ multiplex PCR; TCRdb's copy keeps in-frame clones and lacks some. This sample has 15,000 to 20,000 clones, with just under 80% found just once. The sequenced sample was lung tumor tissue. The receptors shown here come from a human donor with non-small cell lung cancer.

The chain links TRBV9 to TRBJ1-2; D is possibly TRBD1 (5 bases). The CDR3 extends over 15 amino acids. The germline V and J ends were trimmed by 4 bases and 2 bases, with 15 bases remaining between them. Germline V gives CDR1 SGDLS, CDR2 YYNGEE. CDR3 nucleotide sequence: TGTGCCAGCAGCCCAGGGTGGGGAGGCAACTATGGCTACACCTTC. As protein: CASSPGWGGNYGYTF.

The J gene is TRBJ1-1, the V gene TRBV7-6; no reliable D call. The CDR3 contains 14 residues. Germline CDR1 and CDR2: SGHVS and FNYEAQ. The V and J ends lost 0 bases and 0 bases respectively, with 5 bases between them. The CDR3 coding sequence is TGTGCCAGCAGCTTAGCGATGCTGAACACTGAAGCTTTCTTT. This codes for CASSLAMLNTEAFF.

The V gene is TRBV9, the J gene TRBJ2-7; 10 nucleotides agree with TRBD2. Looked up from germline, CDR1 is SGDLS and CDR2 is YYNGEE. V shed 4 bases, J shed 5 bases, and the junction held 6 bases outside the gene matches. This CDR3 has 14 amino acids. The CDR3, as DNA: TGTGCCAGCAGCATGAGCGGGAGGGCCGACGAGCAGTACTTC. Amino acids: CASSMSGRADEQYF.

The J gene is TRBJ2-3, the V gene TRBV2; D remains unclear. Per germline, CDR1 SNHLY and CDR2 FYNNEI. CDR3 length: 15 residues. Trimming left V 3 bases short and J 0 bases short, with 10 bases between. The CDR3 region has the DNA TGTGCCAGCAGTGAGACACCGCCTAGCACAGATACGCAGTATTTT. This translates into CASSETPPSTDTQYF.

The V and J genes are TRBV16 and TRBJ1-6; 8 nucleotides agree with TRBD1. CDR3 length: 17 amino acids. V lost 2 bases to trimming and J lost 1 base; unmatched junction nucleotides: 4. Germline CDR1 is KGHSY and CDR2 is FQNENV. This CDR3 is CASSQVHRGSYNSPLHF. As DNA, the CDR3 is TGTGCCAGCAGCCAAGTACACAGGGGGTCCTATAATTCACCCCTCCACTTT.

The rearrangement links TRBV20-1 to TRBJ2-1, with D tentatively TRBD2 (5 bases). CDR1 and CDR2 (germline): DFQATT, SNEGSKA (reference sequence). V lost 8 bases to trimming and J lost 7 bases, with 12 bases between them. The CDR3 loop spans 11 amino acids. The DNA for the CDR3 is TGCAGTCTGAGACGACTAAATGAGCAGTTCTTC. It translates to CSLRRLNEQFF.

V is TRBV27 and J is TRBJ2-2; 11 bases agree with TRBD2. The junction had 3 bases not matched to a gene; V was cut back by 6 bases and J by 6 bases. The CDR3 runs to 14 residues. CDR1 is MNHEY and CDR2 is SMNVEV in the germline V gene (reference sequence). CDR3 sequence: CASRIAGGSGELFF. In nucleotides, the CDR3 is TGTGCCAGCAGGATAGCGGGAGGGTCCGGGGAGCTGTTTTTT.

The chain employs TRBV6-6 and TRBJ1-2; a possible D gene is TRBD1 (6 bases). Germline assignment: CDR1 MNHNY and CDR2 SVGAGI (reference sequence). Trimming pared 5 bases from V and 3 bases from J, leaving 16 bases between. The CDR3 contains 15 residues. The CDR3 loop is CASSHTRQDYYGYTF. As DNA, the CDR3 is TGTGCCAGCAGTCACACGAGACAGGACTACTATGGCTACACCTTC.

The V and J genes are TRBV15 and TRBJ2-6; D unclear. The CDR3 extends over 15 amino acids. Germline V CDR1 and CDR2: LNHNV, YYDKDF (reference sequence). Between the trimmed V and J ends, which lost 1 base and 1 base, there was a span of 5 bases. DNA for the CDR3: TGTGCCACCAGCAGAGCAATTTCTGGGGCCAACGTCCTGACTTTC. Translating it yields CATSRAISGANVLTF.

This clone was seen once. The rearrangement joins TRBV5-1 to TRBJ2-7, with 8 nucleotides matching TRBD1. CDR1 is SGHRS and CDR2 is YFSETQ in the germline V gene. The length of the CDR3 is 14 residues. The V segment lost 0 bases and the J segment 6 bases; nucleotides outside the gene matches: 5. The CDR3 nucleotides are TGCGCCAGCAGCTTGGTGGGGACAGGCATCGAGCAGTACTTC. Its protein product is CASSLVGTGIEQYF.

V usage is TRBV10-3 and J usage is TRBJ2-7; unclear D gene. V was clipped by 6 bases and J by 0 bases, with 6 bases between them. Germline V CDR1 and CDR2: ENHRY, SYGVKD. This CDR3 has 12 amino acids. CDR3 sequence (DNA): TGTGCCATCAGGGACCCCTCCTACGAGCAGTACTTC. The encoded protein is CAIRDPSYEQYF.

The chain recombines TRBV6-6 with TRBJ1-6; 10 positions agree with TRBD1. The CDR3 has 15 residues. The germline V gene encodes CDR1 MNHNY and CDR2 SVGAGI (reference sequence). The V and J ends lost 5 bases and 7 bases, in that order; junction bases with no gene match: 5. CDR3 in amino acids: CASSVTGGENSPLHF. The CDR3 DNA reads TGTGCCAGCAGTGTGACAGGGGGCGAAAATTCACCCCTCCACTTT.

The V and J genes are TRBV5-1 and TRBJ2-1; possibly TRBD1 or TRBD2 for D (5 bases each). The V end lost 0 bases, the J end lost 7 bases, and 5 bases lay between the germline ends. CDR3 length: 12 amino acids. In germline, CDR1 is SGHRS, CDR2 YFSETQ. Here the CDR3 reads CASSLGGNEQFF. For the CDR3, the DNA is TGCGCCAGCAGCTTGGGGGGGAATGAGCAGTTCTTC.

This chain joins TRBV2 and TRBJ1-4; D is perhaps TRBD1 (5 bases). Germline V gene sequence: CDR1 SNHLY, CDR2 FYNNEI. There are 15 residues in the CDR3. Trimming took 6 bases from V and 3 from J, leaving 14 bases between them. The CDR3 DNA is TGTGCCAGCAGCCCGGGGCCTCGACCTAATGAAAAACTGTTTTTT. Encoded protein: CASSPGPRPNEKLFF.

This chain links TRBV4-3 with TRBJ1-1; D remains unclear. The length of the CDR3 is 15 residues. V gave up 2 bases and J gave up 3 bases, with 13 bases separating them. CDR1 and CDR2 from the germline V gene are LGHNA and YSLEER. CDR3 bases: TGCGCCAGCAGCCAAACACTTCTCGAGGACACTGAAGCTTTCTTT. Translating it yields CASSQTLLEDTEAFF.

The chain links TRBV7-9 to TRBJ2-5; no clear D. The germline V and J ends were trimmed by 4 bases and 2 bases, with 5 bases remaining between them. Germline V gives CDR1 SEHNR, CDR2 FQNEAQ (reference sequence). The CDR3 sequence is 12 residues long. Here the CDR3 DNA reads TGTGCCAGCAGCTACTCACAAGAGACCCAGTACTTC. This gives the protein CASSYSQETQYF.

V gene TRBV7-8 combines with J gene TRBJ2-5; 7 bases are a match to TRBD1. Germline values: CDR1 SGHVS, CDR2 FQNEAQ. With V trimmed by 5 bases and J by 5 bases, 8 bases remained unmatched. This CDR3 is 14 amino acids long. The CDR3 DNA reads as TGTGCCAGCAGCGAGGTGGACAGGCGGGAGACCCAGTACTTC. Its protein is CASSEVDRRETQYF.

V is TRBV27 and J is TRBJ1-1; no clear D gene. Germline CDR1 and CDR2: MNHEY and SMNVEV (reference sequence). The germline V and J ends were trimmed by 4 bases and 3 bases, with 12 bases remaining between them. The CDR3 contains 14 residues. CDR3: CASSSLAGYTEAFF. In DNA, the CDR3 is TGTGCCAGCAGTTCCTTGGCGGGGTACACTGAAGCTTTCTTT.

The J gene is TRBJ2-3, the V gene TRBV6-6, with 10 bases that match TRBD2. There are 16 residues in the CDR3. Trimming took 7 bases from V and 6 from J; bases not matched to a gene: 13. Germline assignment: CDR1 MNHNY and CDR2 SVGAGI (reference sequence). The CDR3 region has the DNA TGTGCCAGCACTATATATCTAGCGGGGGATCGGGATACGCAGTATTTT. Translated: CASTIYLAGDRDTQYF.

V gene TRBV6-1 combines with J gene TRBJ2-7; D possibly uses TRBD1 or TRBD2 (6 bases each). Deletions cut 6 bases from V and 3 bases from J, with 9 bases between. This CDR3 is built from 12 residues. The germline V gene encodes CDR1 MNHNS and CDR2 SASEGT. Here the CDR3 DNA reads TGTGCCAGCAGAGGGGGGCACTACGAGCAGTACTTC. Residues: CASRGGHYEQYF.